This T cell receptor (beta chain) came from a study of response to subunit inactivated influenza vaccine. Study conclusions and caveats: Only a handful of new T cells, the authors suggested, are recruited with each seasonal influenza vaccination.

The germline V gene has CDR1 DFQATT and CDR2 SNEGSKA (reference sequence). CDR3 size: 12 residues. V was pared by 0 bases and J by 9 bases, with 9 bases between. This clonotype has only a few counts. Its antigen is currently unknown. TCRdb recomputed calls from the RT-PCR reads with MiXCR, one row per CDR3 protein. Among around 530,000 distinct CDR3 sequences listed, approximately 16% were seen once. V and J are TRBV20-1 and TRBJ2-1; the D is unclear. The TCR comes from a man aged 50-75 years who received an inactivated influenza vaccine. The sequences come from CD4+ T cells sorted from PBMCs, collected around 25 months after vaccination. The DNA of the CDR3 is TGCAGTGCTAGAGATACTACATTTGAGCAGTTCTTC. Its protein is CSARDTTFEQFF.